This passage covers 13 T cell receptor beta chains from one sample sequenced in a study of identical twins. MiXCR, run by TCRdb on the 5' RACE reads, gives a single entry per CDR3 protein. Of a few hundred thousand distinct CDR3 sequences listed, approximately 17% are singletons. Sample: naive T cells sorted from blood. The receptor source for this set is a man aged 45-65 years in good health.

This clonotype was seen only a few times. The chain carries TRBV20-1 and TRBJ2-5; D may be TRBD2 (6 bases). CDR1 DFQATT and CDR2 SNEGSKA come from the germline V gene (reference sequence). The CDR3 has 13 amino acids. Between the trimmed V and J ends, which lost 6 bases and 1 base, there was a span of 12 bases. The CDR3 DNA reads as TGCAGTGCCTTGGACTACAGCCAAGAGACCCAGTACTTC. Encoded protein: CSALDYSQETQYF.

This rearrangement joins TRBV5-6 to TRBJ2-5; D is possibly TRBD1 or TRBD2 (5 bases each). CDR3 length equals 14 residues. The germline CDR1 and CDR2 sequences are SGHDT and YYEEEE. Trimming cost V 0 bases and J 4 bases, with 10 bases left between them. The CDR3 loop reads CASSLGLGTETQYF. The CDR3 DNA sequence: TGTGCCAGCAGCTTGGGGCTAGGGACAGAGACCCAGTACTTC.

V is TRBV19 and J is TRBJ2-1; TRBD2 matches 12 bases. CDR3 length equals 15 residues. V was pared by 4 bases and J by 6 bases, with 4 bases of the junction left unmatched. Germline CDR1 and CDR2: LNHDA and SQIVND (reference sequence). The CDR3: CASSTRTSGINEQFF. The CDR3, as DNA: TGTGCCAGTAGTACCCGGACTAGCGGGATCAATGAGCAGTTCTTC. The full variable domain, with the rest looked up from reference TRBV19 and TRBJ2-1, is DGGITQSPKYLFRKEGQNVTLSCEQNLNHDAMYWYRQDPGQGLRLIYYSQIVNDFQKGDIAEGYSVSREKKESFPLTVTSAQKNPTAFYLCASSTRTSGINEQFFGPGTRLTVL.

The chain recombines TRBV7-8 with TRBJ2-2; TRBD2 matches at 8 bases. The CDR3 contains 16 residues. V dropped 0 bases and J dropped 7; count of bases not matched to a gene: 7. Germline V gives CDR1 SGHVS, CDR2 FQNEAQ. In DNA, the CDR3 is TGTGCCAGCAGCTTAGCGCAAAAACTAGCGGTCGGGGAGCTGTTTTTT. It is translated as CASSLAQKLAVGELFF.

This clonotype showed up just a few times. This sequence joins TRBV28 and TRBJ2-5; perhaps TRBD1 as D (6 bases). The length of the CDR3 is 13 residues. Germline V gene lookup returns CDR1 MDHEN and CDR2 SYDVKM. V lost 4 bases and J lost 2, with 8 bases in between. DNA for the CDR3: TGTGCCAGCAGTTCGGACAGACAAGAGACCCAGTACTTC. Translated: CASSSDRQETQYF. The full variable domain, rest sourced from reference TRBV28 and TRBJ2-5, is DVKVTQSSRYLVKRTGEKVFLECVQDMDHENMFWYRQDPGLGLRLIYFSYDVKMKEKGDIPEGYSVSREKKERFSLILESASTNQTSMYLCASSSDRQETQYFGPGTRLLVL.

The CDR3 region is CASSFQGLGTEAFF. DNA of the CDR3: TGTGCCAGCAGCTTTCAGGGTTTAGGGACTGAAGCTTTCTTT. This chain connects TRBV5-6 to TRBJ1-1; D perhaps matches TRBD1 (5 bases). Per the germline V gene, CDR1 is SGHDT and CDR2 is YYEEEE. The CDR3 runs to 14 residues. Trimming took off 2 bases at V and 5 bases at J, with 13 bases between the two ends.

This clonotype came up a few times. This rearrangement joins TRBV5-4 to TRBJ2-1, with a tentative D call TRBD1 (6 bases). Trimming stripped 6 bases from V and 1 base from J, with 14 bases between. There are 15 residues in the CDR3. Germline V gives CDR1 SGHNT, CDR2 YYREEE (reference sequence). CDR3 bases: TGTGCCAGCACCCAACGCAGGGGTTCCTACAATGAGCAGTTCTTC. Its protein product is CASTQRRGSYNEQFF.

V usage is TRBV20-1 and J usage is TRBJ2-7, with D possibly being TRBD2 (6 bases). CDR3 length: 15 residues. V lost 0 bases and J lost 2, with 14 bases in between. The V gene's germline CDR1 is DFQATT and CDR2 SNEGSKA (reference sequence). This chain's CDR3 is CSARDPGRDPYEQYF. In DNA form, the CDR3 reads TGCAGTGCTAGAGACCCGGGGCGGGACCCCTACGAGCAGTACTTC.

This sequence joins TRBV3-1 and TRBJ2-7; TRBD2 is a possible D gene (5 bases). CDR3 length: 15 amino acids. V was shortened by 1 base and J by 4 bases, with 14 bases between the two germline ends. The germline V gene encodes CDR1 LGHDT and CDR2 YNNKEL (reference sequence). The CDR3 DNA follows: TGTGCCAGCAGCCAAGGTGTGCCGGGAACTTACGAGCAGTACTTC. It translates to CASSQGVPGTYEQYF.

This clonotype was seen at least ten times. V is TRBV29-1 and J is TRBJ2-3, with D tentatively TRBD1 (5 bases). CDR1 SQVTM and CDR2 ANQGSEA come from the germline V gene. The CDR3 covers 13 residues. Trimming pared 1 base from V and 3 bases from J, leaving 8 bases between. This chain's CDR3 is CSVEGRVTDTQYF. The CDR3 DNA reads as TGCAGCGTTGAAGGCAGGGTTACAGATACGCAGTATTTT.

The CDR3 region has the DNA TGCAGTGCTAGAGATTTGGCAGGGCCTCAAGAGACCCAGTACTTC. Protein: CSARDLAGPQETQYF. V gene TRBV20-1 combines with J gene TRBJ2-5, with D perhaps matching TRBD1 (5 bases). The CDR3 is 15 residues long. Trimming removed 0 bases from V and 2 bases from J, with 13 bases in between. Germline CDR1 reads DFQATT; CDR2 reads SNEGSKA (reference sequence).

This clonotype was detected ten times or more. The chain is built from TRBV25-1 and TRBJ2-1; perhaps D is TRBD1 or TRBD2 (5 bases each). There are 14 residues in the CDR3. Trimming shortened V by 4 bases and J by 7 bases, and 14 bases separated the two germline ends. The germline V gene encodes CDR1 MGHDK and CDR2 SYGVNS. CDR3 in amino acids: CASSGGTGWNEQFF. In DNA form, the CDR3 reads TGTGCCAGCAGTGGGGGGACGGGGTGGAATGAGCAGTTCTTC.

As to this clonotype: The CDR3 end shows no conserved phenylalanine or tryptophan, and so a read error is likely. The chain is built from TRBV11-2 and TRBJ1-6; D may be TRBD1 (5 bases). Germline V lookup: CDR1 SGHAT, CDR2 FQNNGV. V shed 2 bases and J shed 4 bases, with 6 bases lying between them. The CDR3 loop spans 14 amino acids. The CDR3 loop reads CASSLKGYNSPLHL. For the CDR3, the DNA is TGTGCCAGCAGCTTAAAGGGGTATAATTCACCCCTCCACTTA.